This TCR beta chain was recovered during a study of T-cell reconstitution after alpha-beta-depleted transplantation in children. Trimming left V 2 bases short and J 5 bases short, with 7 bases between. In germline, CDR1 is MDHEN, CDR2 SYDVKM. CDR3 length: 12 residues. Construction of the TCRbeta library involved unique molecular identifiers. TCRdb reprocessed the PCR reads via MiXCR and lists one record per CDR3 protein. Here the sample spans about 590,000 distinct CDR3 sequences, roughly 13% being singletons. This clonotype has at least ten counts. Sequenced here: PBMCs, mostly from graft donor cells, sampled 360 days after TCRalphabeta/CD19-depleted stem cell transplant. This receptor was obtained from a male patient younger than 18 who had a stem cell transplant for acute myeloid leukemia, so the T cells may come from the graft donor. The chain couples TRBV28 to TRBJ2-7; the D gene is possibly TRBD1 (6 bases). The CDR3 bases are TGTGCCAGCAGTTTAGGGACAAACGAGCAGTACTTC. It encodes CASSLGTNEQYF.